This T cell receptor (beta chain) appears in the sequencing data of a study of blood T cell repertoires in COVID-19. At the level of the study: T cells, B-cell-depleted T cells, or PBMCs provided the cDNA or gDNA that served as material.

Seattle's enrolled individuals joined amid active infection and were then monitored longitudinally. The CDR3 is 14 amino acids. V lost 1 base and J lost 7; bases outside the gene matches: 3. The germline V gene encodes CDR1 MNHNS and CDR2 SASEGT. Using immunoSEQ multiplex PCR, the repertoire was profiled, and TCRdb retains in-frame clones only, with some absent. The sample includes 170,000 or so clones, roughly four fifths of them seen just once. The genes are TRBV6-1 and TRBJ2-1, with TRBD2 identical over 8 bases. The sequenced material came from peripheral blood. This sequence was found in a woman in her 70s with COVID-19, enrolled during active disease. CDR3 sequence reads: CASSEGTSRNEQFF. Here the CDR3 DNA reads TGTGCCAGCAGTGAAGGGACTAGCAGGAATGAGCAGTTCTTC.